These T cell receptor beta chains were read from a single sample in a study of OX40 agonist ivuxolimab in advanced cancers. Using immunoSEQ multiplex PCR, the repertoire was profiled, and TCRdb retains in-frame clones only, with some absent. The table shows around 40,000 clones, with around 84% occurring only once. Sequences were derived from CD4+ or CD8+ T cells sorted from blood, sampled in a trial of the OX40 agonist ivuxolimab. Every receptor here comes from an adult with an advanced solid tumor such as melanoma, head and neck, liver or kidney cancer. Both conserved end residues are part of each CDR3. The D gene is left open where the match is weak. A clone size is listed for some rows: how often the clone was seen (once, few, many), or a class if it is expanded.

>TRBD2|TRBV4-1|TRBJ2-7|.
TGCGCCAGCAGCCAAGATAAGCTAGCGGGAGGGAATAACGAGCAGTACTTC
CASSQDKLAGGNNEQYF
>.|TRBV27|TRBJ2-7|.
TGTGCCAGCAGTTTATCGCAGGGATCCTCCTACGAGCAGTACTTC
CASSLSQGSSYEQYF
>.|TRBV28|TRBJ1-3|.
TGTGCCAGCAGTTTCAGGGGCCGGAGAAACACCATATATTTT
CASSFRGRRNTIYF
>.|TRBV11-3|TRBJ1-6|.
TGTGCCAGCAGCCCCGGGACATCACCCAATTCACCCCTCCACTTT
CASSPGTSPNSPLHF
>TRBD1|TRBV7-8|TRBJ1-2|.
TGTGCCAGCAGCTTAGGGGCAGGGGGCAAGGGCTATGGCTACACCTTC
CASSLGAGGKGYGYTF
>.|TRBV4-2|TRBJ2-7|.
TGTGCCAGCAGCCAAGGGGGGGACCCCTACGAGCAGTACTTC
CASSQGGDPYEQYF
>.|TRBV6-5|TRBJ2-3|once
TGTGCCAGCACTTCAAACAGGGTGGCAGATACGCAGTATTTT
CASTSNRVADTQYF
>.|TRBV28|TRBJ2-6|.
TGTGCCAGCAGGGGGTTTGGGGCCAACGTCCTGACTTTC
CASRGFGANVLTF
>TRBD2|TRBV7-3|TRBJ2-7|.
TGTGCCAGCAGCCCGACTAGCTCCCCTCAGCAGTACTTC
CASSPTSSPQQYF
>.|TRBV2|TRBJ2-7|.
TGTGCCAGTAGGGGGAACGAGCAGTACTTC
CASRGNEQYF
>TRBD1|TRBV6-5|TRBJ2-7|.
TGTGCCAGCAGTTATAAACAGGGGGCGGGCGAGCAGTACTTC
CASSYKQGAGEQYF
>.|TRBV11-2|TRBJ1-1|.
TGTGCCAGCAGCCCGATCTATGGGGCGAACACTGAAGCTTTCTTT
CASSPIYGANTEAFF
>TRBD2|TRBV9|TRBJ2-5|.
TGTGCCAGCAGCCCCAGGACTAGCGGGGAAGAAGAGACCCAGTACTTC
CASSPRTSGEEETQYF
>TRBD2|TRBV2|TRBJ2-1|.
TGTGCCAGCTGGGGGACTAGGGGGAGCTCCTACAATGAGCAGTTCTTC
CASWGTRGSSYNEQFF
>.|TRBV28|TRBJ2-7|.
TGTGCCAGCAGTCCACTCAAGGACGAGCAGTACTTC
CASSPLKDEQYF
>TRBD1|TRBV7-6|TRBJ1-4|.
TGTGCCAGCAGCTTAACAGGGGGGAATGAAAAACTGTTTTTT
CASSLTGGNEKLFF
>TRBD2|TRBV4-1|TRBJ2-5|.
TGCGCCAGCAGCCAACGCCCTGGGACTAGCTTGAGAGAGACCCAGTACTTC
CASSQRPGTSLRETQYF
>TRBD2|TRBV4-3|TRBJ2-7|.
TGCGCCAGCAGCCATCAGCGGGGGGAGGGCTACGAGCAGTACTTC
CASSHQRGEGYEQYF
>.|TRBV28|TRBJ1-3|.
TGTGCCAGCAGTCCCTATGGGGAGGGCACTGGAAACACCATATATTTT
CASSPYGEGTGNTIYF
>.|TRBV7-2|TRBJ1-2|.
TGTGCCAGCAGCTTAGGGAGGGATGGCTACACCTTC
CASSLGRDGYTF
>.|TRBV5-1|TRBJ2-1|.
TGCGCCAGCAGCTTGGGGGCAGGGGAGATCAATGAGCAGTTCTTC
CASSLGAGEINEQFF
>TRBD2|TRBV7-6|TRBJ2-1|once
TGTGCCAGCAGCTTAAAAGGGGGACTAGCGGGAGTCGGCGATGAGCAGTTCTTC
CASSLKGGLAGVGDEQFF
>.|TRBV19|TRBJ2-7|.
TGTGCCACCCCCCGTAAGGCGAGTACCTACGAGCAGTACTTC
CATPRKASTYEQYF
>TRBD1|TRBV11-2|TRBJ1-5|few
TGTGCCAGCAGCTTAGGGGCGAACAGGGGTCGCCAGCCCCAGCATTTT
CASSLGANRGRQPQHF
>TRBD1|TRBV7-2|TRBJ1-4|.
TGTGCCAGCAGCTCCTATGAGGGGGCTACAGGGGGCGCCGGAAAACTGTTTTTT
CASSSYEGATGGAGKLFF
>.|TRBV6-5|TRBJ2-1|once
TGTGCCAGCAGTCCCGGACGTCCCAATGAGCAGTTCTTC
CASSPGRPNEQFF
>.|TRBV7-3|TRBJ2-7|.
TGTGCCAGCAGCTTAACGCCACAGGAGGAGCAGTACTTC
CASSLTPQEEQYF
>TRBD1|TRBV7-9|TRBJ2-7|.
TGTGCCAGCAGCTTATTGGGTGGACAGGGTCGAATCTACGAGCAGTACTTC
CASSLLGGQGRIYEQYF
>.|TRBV7-6|TRBJ2-7|.
TGTGCCAGCAGCCCATATCCTTCGGCCGAGCAGTACTTC
CASSPYPSAEQYF
>TRBD1|TRBV5-1|TRBJ2-3|.
TGCGCCAGCAGCTTGGACCCGGGACAGGGCACAGATACGCAGTATTTT
CASSLDPGQGTDTQYF
>TRBD1|TRBV28|TRBJ2-7|.
TGTGCCAGCATACTACAGGGGGGTCTAGACGAGCAGTACTTC
CASILQGGLDEQYF
>TRBD1|TRBV15|TRBJ1-1|.
TGTGCCACCAGCAGACAACGACAGGGGCCTTTCGCTGAAGCTTTCTTT
CATSRQRQGPFAEAFF
>.|TRBV6-6|TRBJ2-7|.
TGTGCCAGCAACCAGGGTTACGAGCAGTACTTC
CASNQGYEQYF
>.|TRBV15|TRBJ1-3|.
TGTGCCACCAGCAGAGATGCGGGTTCAGGAGGAAACACCATATATTTT
CATSRDAGSGGNTIYF
>TRBD1|TRBV4-2|TRBJ1-2|few
TGTGCCAGCAGCTTAGTTTTCGGGCAGGGGGTCTTTGGTGATGGCTACACCTTC
CASSLVFGQGVFGDGYTF
>TRBD1|TRBV5-6|TRBJ2-3|.
TGTGCCAGCAGGAATACAGGGGGCGCATCTCATGCGCAGTATTTT
CASRNTGGASHAQYF
>TRBD1|TRBV18|TRBJ1-1|.
TGTGCCAGCTCACCGTGGGACAGGGTGCCCACTGAAGCTTTCTTT
CASSPWDRVPTEAFF
>.|TRBV19|TRBJ2-2|.
TGTGCCAGTAGTATTATGGGGGAGACCGGGGAGCTGTTTTTT
CASSIMGETGELFF
>TRBD1|TRBV5-1|TRBJ1-2|.
TGCGCCAGCAGCGTGGACAGGGAAGGTAACTATGGCTACACCTTC
CASSVDREGNYGYTF
>.|TRBV20-1|TRBJ2-7|.
TGCAGTGCTAGACCAGGGGCCGAGCAGTACTTC
CSARPGAEQYF
>TRBD1|TRBV9|TRBJ2-1|.
TGTGCCAGCAGCCGGGACAGGGACGCCTACAATGAGCAGTTCTTC
CASSRDRDAYNEQFF
>.|TRBV5-5|TRBJ1-1|.
TGTGCCAGCGGAATAAGGGGCACTGAAGCTTTCTTT
CASGIRGTEAFF
>TRBD2|TRBV6-5|TRBJ2-5|.
TGTGCCAGCAGTTCCGGACTAGCGGAAGAGACCCAGTACTTC
CASSSGLAEETQYF
>.|TRBV19|TRBJ2-3|.
TGTGCCAGTAGTATTGGACCCCGACTAAGCACAGATACGCAGTATTTT
CASSIGPRLSTDTQYF
>TRBD2|TRBV6-6|TRBJ2-1|.
TGTGCCAGCAGCCCGCTAGGCGGGGGGGCATATGAGCAGTTCTTC
CASSPLGGGAYEQFF
>TRBD1|TRBV6-1|TRBJ2-3|.
TGTGCCAGCAGTACTGGACAGGGGACAGATACGCAGTATTTT
CASSTGQGTDTQYF
>.|TRBV4-1|TRBJ2-1|.
TGCGCCAGCAGCCAAGAGAGAAACAATGAGCAGTTCTTC
CASSQERNNEQFF
>.|TRBV7-6|TRBJ1-1|.
TGTGCCAGCAGCTTAGAACCGACAGGACCCCTCCGTGAAGCTTTCTTT
CASSLEPTGPLREAFF
>.|TRBV25-1|TRBJ2-5|.
TGTGCCAGCAGACCCGACAGTGGGGGTAGAGAGACCCAGTACTTC
CASRPDSGGRETQYF
>.|TRBV7-9|TRBJ1-4|.
TGTGCCAGCAGCCATCCGGGGTCAGAGAATGAAAAACTGTTTTTT
CASSHPGSENEKLFF
>.|TRBV7-6|TRBJ2-1|.
TGTGCCAGCAGCTTTGCCTACAATGAGCAGTTCTTC
CASSFAYNEQFF
>.|TRBV5-6|TRBJ2-4|.
TGTGCCAGCAGTGACGGGACAAAAAACATTCAGTACTTC
CASSDGTKNIQYF
>.|TRBV7-9|TRBJ1-1|.
TGTGCCAGCAGCTTAGGGATAACGAACACTGAAGCTTTCTTT
CASSLGITNTEAFF
>.|TRBV7-2|TRBJ2-2|few
TGTGCCAGCAGCCCCCTGACGGGAGTGTTCGGGGAGCTGTTTTTT
CASSPLTGVFGELFF
>TRBD2|TRBV6-5|TRBJ2-5|.
TGTGCCAGCAGTTACGGAGCGGGGGAGACCCAGTACTTC
CASSYGAGETQYF
>.|TRBV19|TRBJ1-1|.
TGTGCCAGTAGTATTGGAAGTGGGGTTCGGACTGAAGCTTTCTTT
CASSIGSGVRTEAFF
>.|TRBV5-6|TRBJ2-7|.
TGTGCCAGCAGCTTGGGTAGGGGCCCCTACGAGCAGTACTTC
CASSLGRGPYEQYF
>.|TRBV29-1|TRBJ2-3|.
TGCAGCGTCCTCGGGGTCGGGAGCACAGATACGCAGTATTTT
CSVLGVGSTDTQYF
>.|TRBV6-1|TRBJ2-1|.
TGTGCCAGCAGTGAAGCGCAGGGCCCGTATTACAATGAGCAGTTCTTC
CASSEAQGPYYNEQFF
>.|TRBV7-8|TRBJ1-1|.
TGTGCCAGCAGCCTCGGAGGGTGGGACACTGAAGCTTTCTTT
CASSLGGWDTEAFF